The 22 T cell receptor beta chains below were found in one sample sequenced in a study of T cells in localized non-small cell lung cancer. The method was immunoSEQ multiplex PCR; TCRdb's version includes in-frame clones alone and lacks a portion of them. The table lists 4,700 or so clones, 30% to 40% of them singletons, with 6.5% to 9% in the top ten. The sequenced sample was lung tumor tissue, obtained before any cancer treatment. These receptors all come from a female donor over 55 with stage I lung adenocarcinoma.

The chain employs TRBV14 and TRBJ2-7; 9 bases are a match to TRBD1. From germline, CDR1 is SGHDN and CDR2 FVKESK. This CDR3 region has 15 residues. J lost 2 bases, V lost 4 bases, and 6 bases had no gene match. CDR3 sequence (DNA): TGTGCCAGCAGCCGAGCGGGACAGGGTACCTACGAGCAGTACTTC. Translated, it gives CASSRAGQGTYEQYF.

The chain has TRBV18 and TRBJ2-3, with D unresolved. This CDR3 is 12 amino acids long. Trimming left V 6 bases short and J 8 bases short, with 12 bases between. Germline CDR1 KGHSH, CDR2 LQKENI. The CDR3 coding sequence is TGTGCCAGCTCCCGCCCCCAGAGTACGCAGTATTTT. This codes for CASSRPQSTQYF.

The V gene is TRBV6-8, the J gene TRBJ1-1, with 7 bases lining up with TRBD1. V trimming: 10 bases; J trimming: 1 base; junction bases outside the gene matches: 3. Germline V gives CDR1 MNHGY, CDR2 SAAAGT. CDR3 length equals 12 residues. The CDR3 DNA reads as TGTGCCAACGGGGACAGGAACACTGAAGCTTTCTTT. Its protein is CANGDRNTEAFF.

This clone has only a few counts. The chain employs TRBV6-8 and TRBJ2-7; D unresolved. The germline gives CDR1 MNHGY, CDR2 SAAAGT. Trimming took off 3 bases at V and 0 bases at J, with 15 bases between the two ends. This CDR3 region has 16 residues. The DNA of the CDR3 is TGTGCCAGCAGTTATCAGGTCACATCCCTCTCCTACGAGCAGTACTTC. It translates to CASSYQVTSLSYEQYF.

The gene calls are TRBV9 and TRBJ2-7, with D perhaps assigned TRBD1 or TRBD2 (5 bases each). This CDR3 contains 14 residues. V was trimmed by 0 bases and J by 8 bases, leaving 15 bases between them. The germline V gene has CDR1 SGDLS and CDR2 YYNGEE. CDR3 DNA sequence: TGTGCCAGCAGCGTAGCGGGGACCACTACGCAGCAGTACTTC. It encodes CASSVAGTTTQQYF.

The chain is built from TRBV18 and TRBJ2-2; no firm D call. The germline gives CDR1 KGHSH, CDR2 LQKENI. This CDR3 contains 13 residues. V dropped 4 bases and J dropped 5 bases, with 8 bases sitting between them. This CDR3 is CASSRSGTGELFF. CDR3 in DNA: TGTGCCAGCTCACGTTCTGGGACCGGGGAGCTGTTTTTT.

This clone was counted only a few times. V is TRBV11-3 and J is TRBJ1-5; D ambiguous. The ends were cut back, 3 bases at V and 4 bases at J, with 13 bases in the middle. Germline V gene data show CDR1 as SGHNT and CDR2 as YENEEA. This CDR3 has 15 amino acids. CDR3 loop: CASSLWGEDNQPQHF. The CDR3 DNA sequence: TGTGCCAGCAGCTTGTGGGGTGAAGATAATCAGCCCCAGCATTTT.

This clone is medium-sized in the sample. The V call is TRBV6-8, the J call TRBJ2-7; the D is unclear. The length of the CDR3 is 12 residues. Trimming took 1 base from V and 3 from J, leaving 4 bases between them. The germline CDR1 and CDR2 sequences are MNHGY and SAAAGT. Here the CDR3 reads CASSYFLYEQYF. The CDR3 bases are TGTGCCAGCAGTTACTTTCTCTACGAGCAGTACTTC.

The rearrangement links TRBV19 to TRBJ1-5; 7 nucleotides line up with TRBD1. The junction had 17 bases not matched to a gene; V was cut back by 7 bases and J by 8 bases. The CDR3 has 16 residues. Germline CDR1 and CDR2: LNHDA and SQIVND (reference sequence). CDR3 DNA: TGTGCCAGTAACAATGGGTGGGACAGAAAAGTGGAGCCCCAGCATTTT. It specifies CASNNGWDRKVEPQHF.

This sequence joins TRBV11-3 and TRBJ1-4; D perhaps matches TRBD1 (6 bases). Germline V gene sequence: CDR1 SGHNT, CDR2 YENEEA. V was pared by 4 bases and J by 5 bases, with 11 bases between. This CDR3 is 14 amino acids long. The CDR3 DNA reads TGTGCCAGCAGCTCAGGGGATGGGAATGAAAAACTGTTTTTT. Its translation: CASSSGDGNEKLFF. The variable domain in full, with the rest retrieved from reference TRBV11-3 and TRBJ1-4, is EAGVVQSPRYKIIEKKQPVAFWCNPISGHNTLYWYLQNLGQGPELLIRYENEEAVDDSQLPKDRFSAERLKGVDSTLKIQPAELGDSAVYLCASSSGDGNEKLFFGSGTQLSVL.

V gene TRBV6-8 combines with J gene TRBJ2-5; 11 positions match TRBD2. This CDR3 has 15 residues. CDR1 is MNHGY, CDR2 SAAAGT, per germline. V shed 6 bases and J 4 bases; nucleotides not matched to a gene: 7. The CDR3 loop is CASRDSGGARETQYF. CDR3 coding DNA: TGTGCCAGCAGGGATAGCGGGGGGGCGCGAGAGACCCAGTACTTC.

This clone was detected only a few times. For the CDR3, the DNA is TGTGCCAGCAATCCCGCGGGACAGGGATACGAGCAGTACTTC. Translating gives CASNPAGQGYEQYF. V and J are TRBV6-8 and TRBJ2-7; 9 bases align to TRBD1. The CDR3 has 14 amino acids. The trim removed 7 bases at V and 4 bases at J, leaving 8 bases unmatched. Germline V gives CDR1 MNHGY, CDR2 SAAAGT.

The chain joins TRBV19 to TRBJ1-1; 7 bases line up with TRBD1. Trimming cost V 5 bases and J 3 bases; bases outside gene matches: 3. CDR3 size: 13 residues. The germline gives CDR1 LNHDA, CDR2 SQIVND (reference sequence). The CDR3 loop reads CASSVDRDTEAFF. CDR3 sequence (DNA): TGTGCCAGTAGTGTTGACAGGGACACTGAAGCTTTCTTT.

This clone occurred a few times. CDR3 sequence (DNA): TGTGCCATCAGAGGGACAGGGGGAGGCGGGGAGCTGTTTTTT. Encoded protein: CAIRGTGGGGELFF. The gene calls are TRBV6-8 and TRBJ2-2; 11 positions match TRBD1. Germline V gene sequence: CDR1 MNHGY, CDR2 SAAAGT. After removal of 10 bases from V and 7 bases from J, the junction contained 8 bases not matched to a gene. This CDR3 contains 14 residues.

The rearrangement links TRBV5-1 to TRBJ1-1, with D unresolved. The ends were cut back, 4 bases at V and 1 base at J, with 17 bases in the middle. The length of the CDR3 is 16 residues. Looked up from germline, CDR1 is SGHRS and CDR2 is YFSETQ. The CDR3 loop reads CASSQTPAGGNTEAFF. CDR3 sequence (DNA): TGCGCCAGCAGCCAAACCCCGGCAGGTGGGAACACTGAAGCTTTCTTT.

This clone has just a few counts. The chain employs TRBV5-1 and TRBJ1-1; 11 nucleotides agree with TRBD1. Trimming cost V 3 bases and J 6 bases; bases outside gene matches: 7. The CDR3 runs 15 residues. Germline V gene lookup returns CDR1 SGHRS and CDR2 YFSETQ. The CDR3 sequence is CASSWGDRGYPEAFF. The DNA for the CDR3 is TGCGCCAGCAGCTGGGGGGACAGGGGGTACCCTGAAGCTTTCTTT.

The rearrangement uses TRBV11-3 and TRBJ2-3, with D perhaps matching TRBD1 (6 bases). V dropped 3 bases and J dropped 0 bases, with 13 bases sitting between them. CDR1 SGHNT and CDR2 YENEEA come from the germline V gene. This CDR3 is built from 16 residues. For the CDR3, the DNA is TGTGCCAGCAGCTTGGCACCCGGGACAAGCACAGATACGCAGTATTTT. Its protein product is CASSLAPGTSTDTQYF.

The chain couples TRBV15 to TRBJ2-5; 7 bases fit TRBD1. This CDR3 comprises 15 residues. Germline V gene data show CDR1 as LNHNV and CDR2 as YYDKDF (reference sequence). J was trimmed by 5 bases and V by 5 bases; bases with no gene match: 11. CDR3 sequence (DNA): TGTGCCACCAGCCTCCTAACACAGGGGTTTGAGACCCAGTACTTC. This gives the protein CATSLLTQGFETQYF.

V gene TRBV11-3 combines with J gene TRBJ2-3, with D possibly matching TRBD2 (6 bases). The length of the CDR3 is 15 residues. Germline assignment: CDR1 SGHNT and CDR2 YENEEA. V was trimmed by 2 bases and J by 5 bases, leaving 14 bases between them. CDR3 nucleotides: TGTGCCAGCAGCTTAAGTGGGGGGAGCGGAGATACGCAGTATTTT. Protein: CASSLSGGSGDTQYF.

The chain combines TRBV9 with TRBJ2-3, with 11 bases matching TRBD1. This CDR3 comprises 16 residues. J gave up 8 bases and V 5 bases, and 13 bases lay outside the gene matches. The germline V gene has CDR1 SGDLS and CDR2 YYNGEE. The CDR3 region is CASSDPRTGGSGTQYF. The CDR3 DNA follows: TGTGCCAGCAGTGACCCTCGGACAGGGGGCTCGGGTACGCAGTATTTT.

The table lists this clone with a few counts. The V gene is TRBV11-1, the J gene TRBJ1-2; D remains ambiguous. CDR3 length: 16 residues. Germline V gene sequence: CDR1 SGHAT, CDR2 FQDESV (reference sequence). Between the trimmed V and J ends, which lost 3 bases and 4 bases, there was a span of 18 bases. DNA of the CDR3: TGTGCCAGCAGCTTGGGCCAACAAACTCGGGGCTATGGCTACACCTTC. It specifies CASSLGQQTRGYGYTF.

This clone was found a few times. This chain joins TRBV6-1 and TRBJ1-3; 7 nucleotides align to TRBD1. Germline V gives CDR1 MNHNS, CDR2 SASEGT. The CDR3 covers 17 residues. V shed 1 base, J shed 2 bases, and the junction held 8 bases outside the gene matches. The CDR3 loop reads CASSEVRQGGTGNTIYF. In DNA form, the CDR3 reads TGTGCCAGCAGTGAAGTCCGGCAGGGGGGCACTGGAAACACCATATATTTT.